Reported below is one T cell receptor (beta chain). The data are from a study of Ad26.COV2.S vaccination and SARS-CoV-2 variants. Treatment meaning: approximately 18 received Ad26.COV2.S at low or high dose, single or two shots; 5 received placebo; per-sample allocation not given. Samples analyzed were those drawn on day 63 after the first vaccine or placebo injection. Repertoires were generated with immunoSEQ multiplex PCR, while TCRdb's copy carries only in-frame clones and drops some. This table holds 380,000 or so clones, roughly 90% found once. From germline, CDR1 is MGHRA and CDR2 YSYEKL. Trimming removed 6 bases at V and 1 base at J, with 6 bases between. The CDR3 runs 12 residues.

V gene TRBV4-1 combines with J gene TRBJ1-1; unclear D gene. The source of this sequence is a person aged 18-60 years who received the Ad26.COV2.S COVID-19 vaccine or a placebo. Sequencing was performed on peripheral blood, taken in a trial of Ad26.COV2.S vaccine versus placebo. CDR3 in amino acids: CASRGQNTEAFF. For the CDR3, the DNA is TGCGCCAGCAGAGGGCAGAACACTGAAGCTTTCTTT.